This T cell receptor beta chain appears in the sequencing data of a study of human T cells and chemical hapten exposure. The time point here: patch test 1, 2 weeks after DPC sensitization. The sample's treatment: therapeutic diphenylcyclopropenone sensitization with weekly scalp DPC. This clonotype was observed many times. Using its own MiXCR run on the RACE reads, TCRdb lists one record per CDR3 protein. The sample carries about 120,000 distinct CDR3 sequences, roughly an eighth recorded once. The material sequenced was whole blood, taken in connection with sensitization to the hapten diphenylcyclopropenone (DPC). The receptor's source is a man between 18 and 35 years old with alopecia areata. Some clones in this sample may be carry-over from other donors' samples.

CDR3 region: CSVEEWAYSGANVLTF. CDR3 coding DNA: TGCAGCGTTGAAGAGTGGGCATACTCTGGGGCCAACGTCCTGACTTTC. The V gene is TRBV29-1, the J gene TRBJ2-6, with unresolved D. Germline CDR1 is SQVTM and CDR2 is ANQGSEA. V was clipped by 0 bases and J by 0 bases, with 9 bases between them. The CDR3 contains 16 residues.